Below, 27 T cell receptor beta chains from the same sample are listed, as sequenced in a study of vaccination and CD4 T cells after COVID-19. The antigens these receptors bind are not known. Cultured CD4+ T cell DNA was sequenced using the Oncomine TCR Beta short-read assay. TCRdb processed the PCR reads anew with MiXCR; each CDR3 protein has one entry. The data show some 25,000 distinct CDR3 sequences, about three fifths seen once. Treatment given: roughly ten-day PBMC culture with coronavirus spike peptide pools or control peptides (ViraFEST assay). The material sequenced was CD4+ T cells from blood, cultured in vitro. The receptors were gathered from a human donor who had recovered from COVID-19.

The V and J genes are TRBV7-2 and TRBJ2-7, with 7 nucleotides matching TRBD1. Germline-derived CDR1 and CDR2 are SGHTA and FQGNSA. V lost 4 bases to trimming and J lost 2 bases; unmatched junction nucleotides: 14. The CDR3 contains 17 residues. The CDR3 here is CASSSGGFQQEPYEQYF. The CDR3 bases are TGTGCCAGCAGCTCAGGGGGTTTTCAACAGGAGCCCTACGAGCAGTACTTC.

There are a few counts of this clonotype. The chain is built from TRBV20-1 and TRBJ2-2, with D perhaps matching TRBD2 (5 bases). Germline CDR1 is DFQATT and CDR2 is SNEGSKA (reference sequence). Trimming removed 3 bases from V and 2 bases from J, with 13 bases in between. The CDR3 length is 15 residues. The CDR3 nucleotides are TGCAGTGCTAGGTCGGGGTCAGGCAACACCGGGGAGCTGTTTTTT. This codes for CSARSGSGNTGELFF.

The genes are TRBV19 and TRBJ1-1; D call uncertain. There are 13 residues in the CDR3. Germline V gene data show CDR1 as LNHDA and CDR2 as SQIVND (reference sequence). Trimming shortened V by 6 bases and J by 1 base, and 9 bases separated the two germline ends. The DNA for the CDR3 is TGTGCCAGTAGGAGGGTGGCGAACACTGAAGCTTTCTTT. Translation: CASRRVANTEAFF. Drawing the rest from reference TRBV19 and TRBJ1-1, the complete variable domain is DGGITQSPKYLFRKEGQNVTLSCEQNLNHDAMYWYRQDPGQGLRLIYYSQIVNDFQKGDIAEGYSVSREKKESFPLTVTSAQKNPTAFYLCASRRVANTEAFFGQGTRLTVV.

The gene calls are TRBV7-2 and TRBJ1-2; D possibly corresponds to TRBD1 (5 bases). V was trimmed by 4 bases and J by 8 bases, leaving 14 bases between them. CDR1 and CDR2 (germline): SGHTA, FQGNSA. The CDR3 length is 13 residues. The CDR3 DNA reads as TGTGCCAGCAGCTATGAGAGCCGGGGCGGCTACACCTTC. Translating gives CASSYESRGGYTF.

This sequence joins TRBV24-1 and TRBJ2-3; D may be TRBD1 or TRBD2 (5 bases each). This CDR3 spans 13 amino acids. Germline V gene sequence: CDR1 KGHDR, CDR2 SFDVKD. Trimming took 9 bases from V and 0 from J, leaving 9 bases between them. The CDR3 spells CATRGASTDTQYF. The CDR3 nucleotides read TGTGCCACCCGAGGGGCTAGCACAGATACGCAGTATTTT.

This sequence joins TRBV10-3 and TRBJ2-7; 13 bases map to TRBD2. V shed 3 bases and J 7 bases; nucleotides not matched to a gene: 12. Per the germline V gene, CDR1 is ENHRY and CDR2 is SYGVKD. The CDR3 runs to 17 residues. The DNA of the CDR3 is TGTGCCATCAGTGATCTCCAGACTAGCGGGAGGCCGGGAGAGCAGTACTTC. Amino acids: CAISDLQTSGRPGEQYF.

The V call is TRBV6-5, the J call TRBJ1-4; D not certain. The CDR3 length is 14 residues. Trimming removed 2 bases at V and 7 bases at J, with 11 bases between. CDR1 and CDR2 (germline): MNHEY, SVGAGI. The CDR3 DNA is TGTGCCAGCAGTTACGGGCGGGGAAGTGAAAAACTGTTTTTT. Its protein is CASSYGRGSEKLFF.

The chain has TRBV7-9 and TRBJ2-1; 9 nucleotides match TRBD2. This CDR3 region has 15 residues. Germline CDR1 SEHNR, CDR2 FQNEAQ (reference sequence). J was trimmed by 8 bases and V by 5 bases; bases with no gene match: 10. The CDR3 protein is CASSLTSGLAHEQFF. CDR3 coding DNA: TGTGCCAGCAGCCTGACTAGCGGACTGGCCCATGAGCAGTTCTTC.

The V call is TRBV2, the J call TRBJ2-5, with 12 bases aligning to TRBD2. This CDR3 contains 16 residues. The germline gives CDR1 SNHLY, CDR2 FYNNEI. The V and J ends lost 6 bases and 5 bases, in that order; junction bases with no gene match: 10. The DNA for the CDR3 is TGTGCCAGCAGCGCTGGACTAGCGGGAACGTTTGAGACCCAGTACTTC. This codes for CASSAGLAGTFETQYF.

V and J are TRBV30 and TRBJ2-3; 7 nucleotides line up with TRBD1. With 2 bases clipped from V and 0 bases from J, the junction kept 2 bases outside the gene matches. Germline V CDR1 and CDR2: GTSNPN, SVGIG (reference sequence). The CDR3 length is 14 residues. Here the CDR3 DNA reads TGTGCCTGGAGTAGGGGGCCAAGCACAGATACGCAGTATTTT. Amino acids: CAWSRGPSTDTQYF.

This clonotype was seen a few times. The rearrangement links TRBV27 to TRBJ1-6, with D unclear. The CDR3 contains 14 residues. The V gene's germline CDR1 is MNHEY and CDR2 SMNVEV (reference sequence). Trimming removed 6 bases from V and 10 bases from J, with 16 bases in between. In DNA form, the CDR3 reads TGTGCCAGCAGCCCCTCTTCCCCTCGGTCACCCCTCCACTTT. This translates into CASSPSSPRSPLHF.

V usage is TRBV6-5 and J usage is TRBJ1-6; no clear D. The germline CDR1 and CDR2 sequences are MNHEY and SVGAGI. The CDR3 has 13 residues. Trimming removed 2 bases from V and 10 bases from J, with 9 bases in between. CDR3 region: CASSYEEGSPLHF. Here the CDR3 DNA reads TGTGCCAGCAGTTACGAGGAGGGATCACCCCTCCACTTT.

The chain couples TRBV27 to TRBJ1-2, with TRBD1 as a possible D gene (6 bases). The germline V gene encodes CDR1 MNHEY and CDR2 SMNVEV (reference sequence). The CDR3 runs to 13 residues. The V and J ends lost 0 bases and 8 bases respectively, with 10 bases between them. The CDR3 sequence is CASSLSRGLGYTF. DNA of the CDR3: TGTGCCAGCAGTTTATCCCGGGGGCTCGGCTACACCTTC.

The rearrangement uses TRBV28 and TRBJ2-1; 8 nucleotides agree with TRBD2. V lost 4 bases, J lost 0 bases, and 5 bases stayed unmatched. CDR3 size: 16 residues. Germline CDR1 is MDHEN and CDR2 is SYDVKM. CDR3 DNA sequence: TGTGCCAGCAGTTCAACCAGCGGGAGCTCCTACAATGAGCAGTTCTTC. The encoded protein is CASSSTSGSSYNEQFF.

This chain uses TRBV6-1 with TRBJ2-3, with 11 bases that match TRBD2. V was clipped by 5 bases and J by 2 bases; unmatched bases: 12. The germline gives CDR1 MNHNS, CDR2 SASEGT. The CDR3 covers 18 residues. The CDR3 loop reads CASSQTPGLAATTDTQYF. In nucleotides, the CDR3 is TGTGCCAGCAGTCAAACACCGGGACTAGCGGCAACCACAGATACGCAGTATTTT.

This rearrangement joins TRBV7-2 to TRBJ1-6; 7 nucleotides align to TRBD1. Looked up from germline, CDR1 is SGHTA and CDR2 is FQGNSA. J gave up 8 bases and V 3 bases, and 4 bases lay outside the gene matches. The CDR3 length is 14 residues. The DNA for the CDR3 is TGTGCCAGCAGCTTTAAGGGGGCAGATTCACCCCTCCACTTT. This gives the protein CASSFKGADSPLHF.

The CDR3 nucleotides are TGTGCCAGCAGTTACTCCCCTCTCTCCGGGGCGTCGACTGAAGCTTTCTTT. Translated: CASSYSPLSGASTEAFF. The chain couples TRBV6-5 to TRBJ1-1; D is possibly TRBD1 (5 bases). The CDR3 loop spans 17 amino acids. Trimming stripped 0 bases from V and 5 bases from J, with 19 bases between. From germline, CDR1 is MNHEY and CDR2 SVGAGI.

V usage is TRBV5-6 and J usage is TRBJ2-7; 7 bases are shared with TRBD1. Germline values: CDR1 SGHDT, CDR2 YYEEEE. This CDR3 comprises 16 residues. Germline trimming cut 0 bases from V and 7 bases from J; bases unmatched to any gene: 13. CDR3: CASSLVVQGGVGEQYF. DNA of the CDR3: TGTGCCAGCAGCTTGGTGGTCCAAGGGGGCGTGGGGGAGCAGTACTTC.

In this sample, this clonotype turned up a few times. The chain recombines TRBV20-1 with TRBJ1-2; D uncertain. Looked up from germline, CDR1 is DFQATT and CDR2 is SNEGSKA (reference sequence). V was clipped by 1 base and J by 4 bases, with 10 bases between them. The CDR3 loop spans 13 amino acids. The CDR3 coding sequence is TGCAGTGCTAGAGTCCGGGCGGCCTATGGCTACACCTTC. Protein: CSARVRAAYGYTF.

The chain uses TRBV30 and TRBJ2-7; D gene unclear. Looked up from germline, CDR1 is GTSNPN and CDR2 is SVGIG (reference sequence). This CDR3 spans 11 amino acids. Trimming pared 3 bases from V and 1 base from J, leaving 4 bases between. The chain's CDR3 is CAWSLSYEQYF. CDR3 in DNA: TGTGCCTGGAGCCTTTCCTACGAGCAGTACTTC. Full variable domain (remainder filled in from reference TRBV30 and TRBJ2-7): SQTIHQWPATLVQPVGSPLSLECTVEGTSNPNLYWYRQAAGRGLQLLFYSVGIGQISSEVPQNLSASRPQDRQFILSSKKLLLSDSGFYLCAWSLSYEQYFGPGTRLTVT.

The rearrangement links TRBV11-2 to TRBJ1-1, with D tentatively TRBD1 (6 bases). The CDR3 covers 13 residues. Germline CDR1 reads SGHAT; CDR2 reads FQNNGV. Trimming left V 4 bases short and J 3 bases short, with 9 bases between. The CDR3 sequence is CASSSYRDTEAFF. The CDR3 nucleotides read TGTGCCAGCAGCTCCTACAGGGACACTGAAGCTTTCTTT. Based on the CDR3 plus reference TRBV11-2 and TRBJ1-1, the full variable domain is EAGVAQSPRYKIIEKRQSVAFWCNPISGHATLYWYQQILGQGPKLLIQFQNNGVVDDSQLPKDRFSAERLKGVDSTLKIQPAKLEDSAVYLCASSSYRDTEAFFGQGTRLTVV.

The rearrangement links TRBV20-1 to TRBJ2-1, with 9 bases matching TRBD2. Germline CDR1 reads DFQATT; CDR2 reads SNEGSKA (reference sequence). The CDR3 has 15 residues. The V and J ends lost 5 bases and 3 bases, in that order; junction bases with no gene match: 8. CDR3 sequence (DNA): TGCAGTGCTCGTTATCTAGCGGGAATCTACAATGAGCAGTTCTTC. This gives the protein CSARYLAGIYNEQFF.

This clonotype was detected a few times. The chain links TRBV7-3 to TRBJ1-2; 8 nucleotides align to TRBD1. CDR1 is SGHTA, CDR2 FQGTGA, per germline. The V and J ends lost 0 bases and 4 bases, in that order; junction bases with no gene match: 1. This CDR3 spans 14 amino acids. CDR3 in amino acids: CASSLTDRGYGYTF. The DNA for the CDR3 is TGTGCCAGCAGCTTAACCGACAGGGGCTATGGCTACACCTTC.

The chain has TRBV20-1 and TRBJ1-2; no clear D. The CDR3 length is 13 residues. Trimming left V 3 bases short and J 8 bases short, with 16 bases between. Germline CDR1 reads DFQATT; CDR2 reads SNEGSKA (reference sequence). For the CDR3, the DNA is TGCAGTGCTAGCCCCTCAGCCAGGCAGGGCTACACCTTC. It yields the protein CSASPSARQGYTF.

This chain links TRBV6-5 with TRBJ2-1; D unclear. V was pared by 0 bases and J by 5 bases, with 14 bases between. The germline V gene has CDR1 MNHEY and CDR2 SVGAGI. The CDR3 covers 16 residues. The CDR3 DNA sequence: TGTGCCAGCAGTTACTCGACACCTCCAAACGACAATGAGCAGTTCTTC. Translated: CASSYSTPPNDNEQFF.

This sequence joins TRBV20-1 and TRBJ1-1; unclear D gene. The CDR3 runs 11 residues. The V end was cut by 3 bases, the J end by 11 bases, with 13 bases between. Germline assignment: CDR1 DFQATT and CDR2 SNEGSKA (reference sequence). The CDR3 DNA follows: TGCAGTGCTAGTGAAGACACCTACGCTTTCTTT. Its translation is CSASEDTYAFF.

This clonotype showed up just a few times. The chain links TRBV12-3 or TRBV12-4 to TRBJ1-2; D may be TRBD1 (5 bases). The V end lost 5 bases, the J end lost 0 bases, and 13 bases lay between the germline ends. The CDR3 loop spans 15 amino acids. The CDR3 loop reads CASSKDRVSNYGYTF. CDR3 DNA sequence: TGTGCCAGCAGTAAAGACAGAGTCTCTAACTATGGCTACACCTTC.